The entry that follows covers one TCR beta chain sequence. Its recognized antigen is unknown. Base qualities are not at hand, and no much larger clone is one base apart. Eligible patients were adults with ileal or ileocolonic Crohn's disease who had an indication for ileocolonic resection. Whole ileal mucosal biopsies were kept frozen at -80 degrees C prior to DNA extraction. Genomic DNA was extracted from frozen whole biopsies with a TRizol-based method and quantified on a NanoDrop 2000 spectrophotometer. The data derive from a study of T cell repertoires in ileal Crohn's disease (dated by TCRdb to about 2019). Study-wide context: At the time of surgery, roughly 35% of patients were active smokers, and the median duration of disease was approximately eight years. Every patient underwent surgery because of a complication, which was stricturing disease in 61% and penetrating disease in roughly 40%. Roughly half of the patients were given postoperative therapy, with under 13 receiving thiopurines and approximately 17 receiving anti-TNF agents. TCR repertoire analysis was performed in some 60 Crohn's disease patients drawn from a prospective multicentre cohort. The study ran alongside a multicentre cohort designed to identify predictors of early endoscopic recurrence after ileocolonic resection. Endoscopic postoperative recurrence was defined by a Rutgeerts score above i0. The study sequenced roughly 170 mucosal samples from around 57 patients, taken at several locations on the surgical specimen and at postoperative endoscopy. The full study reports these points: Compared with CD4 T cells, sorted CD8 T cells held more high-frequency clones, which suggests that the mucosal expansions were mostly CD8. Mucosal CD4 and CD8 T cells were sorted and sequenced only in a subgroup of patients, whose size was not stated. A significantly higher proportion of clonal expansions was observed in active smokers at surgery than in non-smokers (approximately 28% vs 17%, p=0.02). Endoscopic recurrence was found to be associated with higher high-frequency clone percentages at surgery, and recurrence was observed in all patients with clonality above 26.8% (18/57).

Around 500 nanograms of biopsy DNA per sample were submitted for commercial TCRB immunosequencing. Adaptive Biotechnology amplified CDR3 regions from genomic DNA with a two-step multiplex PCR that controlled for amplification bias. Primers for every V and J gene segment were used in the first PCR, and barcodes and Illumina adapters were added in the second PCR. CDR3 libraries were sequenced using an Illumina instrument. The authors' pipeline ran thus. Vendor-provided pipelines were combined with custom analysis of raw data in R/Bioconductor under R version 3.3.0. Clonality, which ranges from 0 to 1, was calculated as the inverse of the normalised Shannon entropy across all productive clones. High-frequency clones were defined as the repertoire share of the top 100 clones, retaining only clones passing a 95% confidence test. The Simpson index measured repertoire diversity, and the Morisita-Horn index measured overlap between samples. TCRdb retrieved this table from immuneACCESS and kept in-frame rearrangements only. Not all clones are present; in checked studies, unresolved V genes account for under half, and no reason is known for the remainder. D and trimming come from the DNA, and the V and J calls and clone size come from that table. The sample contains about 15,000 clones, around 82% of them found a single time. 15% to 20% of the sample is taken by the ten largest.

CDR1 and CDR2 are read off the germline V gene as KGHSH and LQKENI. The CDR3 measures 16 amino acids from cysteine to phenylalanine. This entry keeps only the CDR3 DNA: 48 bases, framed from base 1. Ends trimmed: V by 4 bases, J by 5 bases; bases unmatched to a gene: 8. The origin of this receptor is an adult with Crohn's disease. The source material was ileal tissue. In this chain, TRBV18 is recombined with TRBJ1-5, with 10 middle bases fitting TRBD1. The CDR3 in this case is CASSRGTGVVYQPQHF. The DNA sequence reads TGTGCCAGCTCACGTGGGACAGGGGTTGTTTATCAGCCCCAGCATTTT. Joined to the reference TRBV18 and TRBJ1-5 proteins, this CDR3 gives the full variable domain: NAGVMQNPRHLVRRRGQEARLRCSPMKGHSHVYWYRQLPEEGLKFMVYLQKENIIDESGMPKERFSAEFPKEGPSILRIQQVVRGDSAAYFCASSRGTGVVYQPQHFGDGTRLSIL.